These 2 T cell receptor beta chains were all obtained from the same sample, sequenced in a study of blood T cell repertoires in COVID-19. The method was immunoSEQ multiplex PCR; TCRdb's version includes in-frame clones alone and lacks a portion of them. The sample comprises under 300,000 clones, 80% to 90% of which are singletons, and approximately 10% rests with the top ten. Sequenced input: peripheral blood. These receptors all stem from a woman in her seventies with acute or convalescent COVID-19.

The rearrangement uses TRBV4-1 and TRBJ2-2; 11 positions match TRBD2. The germline V gene encodes CDR1 MGHRA and CDR2 YSYEKL. Trimming cost V 3 bases and J 4 bases; bases outside gene matches: 7. This CDR3 comprises 17 residues. CDR3 amino acids: CASSQSLAGVPTGELFF. The CDR3 nucleotides read TGCGCCAGCAGCCAGTCACTAGCGGGGGTCCCCACCGGGGAGCTGTTTTTT.

J is TRBJ1-1 and V is TRBV12-3 or TRBV12-4; D gene uncertain. The CDR3 length is 11 residues. Trimming shortened V by 9 bases and J by 6 bases, and 11 bases separated the two germline ends. The CDR3 DNA reads as TGTGCCAGTCACGGCGGAGCTGAAGCTTTCTTT. It encodes CASHGGAEAFF.